The text below deals with one TCR beta chain. Its matching antigen is unknown. These data belong to a study of cytomegalovirus exposure and HLA in healthy donors. Germline V lookup: CDR1 SGHNT, CDR2 YENEEA. V shed 5 bases and J 2 bases; nucleotides not matched to a gene: 7. CDR3 length equals 15 residues. The PCR used 60 Vbeta and 13 Jbeta primers. Libraries were prepared by immunoSEQ multiplex PCR; TCRdb keeps only in-frame clonotypes and omits some of them. The sample has 110,000 to 150,000 clones, roughly 73% seen once; the top ten hold about an eighth. Points from the study as a whole: Researchers reported in a later analysis that a missense DCLRE1C variant was tied to TCR beta V- and J-gene trimming. Within the data, a cluster of highly shared sequence variants was likely a sequencing artifact. According to an earlier analysis, most TCR beta V segments yielded productive rearrangements about 87% or about 30% of the time.

Material for sequencing was PBMCs. The genes are TRBV11-3 and TRBJ2-7; 9 bases align to TRBD1. The TCR originated in a human donor in good health. The CDR3 DNA reads as TGTGCCAGCAGCCCAGGGACAGGGACCCCCTACGAGCAGTACTTC. This codes for CASSPGTGTPYEQYF.